This entry is about one T cell receptor (beta chain). Per the original methods: Amplification of reference gene primers provided the estimated nucleated cell counts. Generated by immunoSEQ multiplex PCR, the TCRdb table keeps only in-frame clones and is missing some. For V, J and clone size, that table is used; D and trimming come from the DNA. The sample shows about 100,000 clones, 90% of them seen only once. The J segment lost 1 base and the V segment lost 5 bases, leaving 3 bases of the junction unmatched. CDR1 is SEHNR, CDR2 FQNEAQ, per germline (reference sequence). CDR3 size: 15 residues. The entry originates in a study of blood T cell repertoires in COVID-19. Study background: The study drew acute and convalescent COVID-19 samples from the United States, Italy and Spain. The cDNA or gDNA used as material had been derived from T cells, B-cell-depleted T cells, or PBMCs.

Sequencing input: peripheral blood. The sequence was collected from a man in his forties or fifties with acute or convalescent COVID-19. The rearrangement uses TRBV7-9 and TRBJ2-1; TRBD1 agrees at 9 bases. In nucleotides, the CDR3 is TGTGCCAGCAGCGTCGACAGGGGGTCCTACAATGAGCAGTTCTTC. Translation: CASSVDRGSYNEQFF.